The rows below give T cell receptor beta chains drawn from one sample of a study of blood T cells in healthy people across ages. TCRdb processed the 5' RACE reads anew with MiXCR; each CDR3 protein has one entry. The sample gives around 970,000 distinct CDR3 sequences, about 53% of which show up once; around a fifth is in the top ten. The source material was blood. The source of these receptors is a woman between 55 and 75 years old in good health. Both conserved end residues are part of each CDR3. A D gene is named only where the DNA matches it firmly. The size field is filled for only some rows; it gives once, few, many or a size class.

size	D	V	J	DNA	CDR3
many	-	TRBV14	TRBJ2-3	TGTGCCAGCAGCCGGGAACTAAGCACAGATACGCAGTATTTT	CASSRELSTDTQYF
-	-	TRBV4-2	TRBJ2-2	TGTGCCAGCAGCCAAACAGGGTCTTCGAACACCGGGGAGCTGTTTTTT	CASSQTGSSNTGELFF
many	TRBD2	TRBV7-6	TRBJ2-5	TGTGCCAGCAGCTTAAGAGCGGGAAACAATGAGCAGTACTTC	CASSLRAGNNEQYF
few	-	TRBV9	TRBJ1-2	TGTGCCAGCAGCGCTAACGGAACCCGAGCTAACTATGGCTACACCTTC	CASSANGTRANYGYTF
-	-	TRBV20-1	TRBJ2-1	TGCAGTGCAGGGGGCGGCGGGAGATCGGTCAATGAGCAGTTCTTC	CSAGGGGRSVNEQFF
-	TRBD2	TRBV7-9	TRBJ2-1	TGTGCCAGCAGCCTACCCCAGGGCGGGAGTACCAATGAGCAGTTCTTC	CASSLPQGGSTNEQFF
-	-	TRBV14	TRBJ1-1	TGTGCCAGCAGCCAAGCTTATGGGGCTGGCACTGAAGCTTTCTTT	CASSQAYGAGTEAFF
many	-	TRBV4-1	TRBJ2-6	TGCGCCAGCAGCCAAGACCCCACGACAGTCGGGGCCAACGTCCTGACTTTC	CASSQDPTTVGANVLTF
-	TRBD2	TRBV10-3	TRBJ2-7	TGTGCCATCAGTGAGCCACCGGGGGGGGCTAGCGGGAGTTTCGAGCAGTACTTC	CAISEPPGGASGSFEQYF
-	TRBD2	TRBV4-3	TRBJ2-1	TGCGCCAGCAGCCAAGAACTCGTAAGCGGGGGACCTTACAATGAGCAGTTCTTC	CASSQELVSGGPYNEQFF
once	-	TRBV6-1	TRBJ2-3	TGTGCCAGCAGTGAAGTGACGAGCGGAGCCACAGATACGCAGTATTTT	CASSEVTSGATDTQYF
-	-	TRBV4-2	TRBJ2-6	TGTGCCAGCAGCCAGGCAGGAGCAGGGGGGTTTGCTGGGGCCAACGTCCTGACTTTC	CASSQAGAGGFAGANVLTF
-	TRBD1	TRBV28	TRBJ2-4	TGTGCCAGCAGGGGACAGGTCGGGTCCAAAAACATTCAGTACTTC	CASRGQVGSKNIQYF
-	TRBD1	TRBV27	TRBJ2-5	TGTGCCAGCAGTGGGGACAGTCTGAGGACCCAGTACTTC	CASSGDSLRTQYF
-	TRBD2	TRBV20-1	TRBJ2-7	TGCAGTGCTACCGCGGATAGCGGGGGTCGACGCAATGAGCAGTACTTC	CSATADSGGRRNEQYF
few	-	TRBV7-9	TRBJ2-5	TGTGCCAGCAGCCAAGCCGGAAGTCAGACCCAGTACTTC	CASSQAGSQTQYF
-	-	TRBV27	TRBJ2-7	TGTGCCAGCAGTTTTTCGCGGGCAGCCTACGAGCAGTACTTC	CASSFSRAAYEQYF
-	TRBD2	TRBV2	TRBJ2-3	TGTGCCAGCATCCGCCGGACTAGCGGATCTAGCACAGATACGCAGTATTTT	CASIRRTSGSSTDTQYF
few	-	TRBV28	TRBJ1-6	TGTGCCAGCCAAGGAGCGCAGCGGAATTCACCCCTCCACTTT	CASQGAQRNSPLHF
-	-	TRBV12-3/TRBV12-4	TRBJ2-3	TGTGCCAGCTCCCCACGGGGCGGCCCGAAGGGAGATACGCAGTATTTT	CASSPRGGPKGDTQYF
few	TRBD1	TRBV3-1	TRBJ1-2	TGTGCCAGCAGCCATCTGGCGGGACAGAGAAACTATGGCTACACCTTC	CASSHLAGQRNYGYTF
-	-	TRBV2	TRBJ2-4	TGTGCCAGCAGCCGGGACGTAAACATTCAGTACTTC	CASSRDVNIQYF
-	TRBD2	TRBV6-1	TRBJ2-3	TGTGCCGGATCCTTGTCGCCAGCAGTGAGAAGCGGGAGTACAGATACGCAGTATTTT	CAGSLSPAVRSGSTDTQYF
-	-	TRBV10-3	TRBJ2-1	TGTGCCATCAGTCAGGGGTTGACCATGAATGAGCAGTTCTTC	CAISQGLTMNEQFF
few	TRBD1	TRBV9	TRBJ2-3	TGTGCCAGCAGCGTAGGCGGGACAGGGGAGGTGAAAGATACGCAGTATTTT	CASSVGGTGEVKDTQYF
-	TRBD1	TRBV6-1	TRBJ1-5	TGTGCCAGCAGCGTTGCCAGGGGGCTCCAGCCCCAGCATTTT	CASSVARGLQPQHF
-	TRBD2	TRBV20-1	TRBJ2-1	TGCAGTGCCCGAACGGGACTAGCGGGAGGGCCGATGGTCTACAATGAGCAGTTCTTC	CSARTGLAGGPMVYNEQFF
few	TRBD1	TRBV4-2	TRBJ2-7	TGTGCCAGCAGCCAAGACCCCTACGACAGGGGCCTCTCCTACGAGCAGTACTTC	CASSQDPYDRGLSYEQYF
-	TRBD2	TRBV4-1	TRBJ2-1	TGCGCCAGCAGCTTCACAGCGGGAGCGGTCTACAATGAGCAGTTCTTC	CASSFTAGAVYNEQFF